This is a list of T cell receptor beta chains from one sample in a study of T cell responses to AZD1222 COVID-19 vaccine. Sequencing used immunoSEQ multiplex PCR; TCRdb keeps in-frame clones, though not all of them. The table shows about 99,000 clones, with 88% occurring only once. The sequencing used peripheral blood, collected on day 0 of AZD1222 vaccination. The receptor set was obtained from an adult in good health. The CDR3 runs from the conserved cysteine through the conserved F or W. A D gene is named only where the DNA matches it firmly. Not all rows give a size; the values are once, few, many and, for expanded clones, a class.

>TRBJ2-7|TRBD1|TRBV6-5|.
TGTGCCAGCAGTCTCCAGACAGGGCCGACCTACGAGCAGTACTTC
CASSLQTGPTYEQYF
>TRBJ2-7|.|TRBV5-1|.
TGCGCCAGCAGCTCCATGGGAGCCACGGGGGAGCAGTACTTC
CASSSMGATGEQYF
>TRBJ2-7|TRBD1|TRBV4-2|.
TGTGCCAGCAGCCAACTAGCCAGGGGGTATGGTATTTACGAGCAGTACTTC
CASSQLARGYGIYEQYF
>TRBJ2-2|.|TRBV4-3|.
TGCGCCAGCAGCCAAGATGCGCTACAGGGATACACCGGGGAGCTGTTTTTT
CASSQDALQGYTGELFF
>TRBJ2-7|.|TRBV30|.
TGTGCCTGGAGTGTACTGGGTCTTGGGGGTCGGGGAGTTTTCTACGAGCAGTACTTC
CAWSVLGLGGRGVFYEQYF
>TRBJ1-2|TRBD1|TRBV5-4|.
TGTGCCAGCAGCACCGTACAGGGGGCATATGGCTACACCTTC
CASSTVQGAYGYTF
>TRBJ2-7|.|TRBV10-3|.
TGTGCCATCAGTGAGTCGAGGCAGGACTACGAGCAGTACTTC
CAISESRQDYEQYF
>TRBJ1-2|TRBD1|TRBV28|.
TGTGCCAGCAGTTTACCTTATGCAGGGGGCATATCGAACTATGGCTACACCTTC
CASSLPYAGGISNYGYTF
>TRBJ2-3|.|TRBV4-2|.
TGTGCCAGCAGCCAAGGGACAGCGGACCTCACAGATACGCAGTATTTT
CASSQGTADLTDTQYF
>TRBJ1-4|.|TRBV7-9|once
TGTGCCAGCAGGTCAGGGGTCGGAGGGGAAAAACTGTTTTTT
CASRSGVGGEKLFF
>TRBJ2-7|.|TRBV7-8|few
TGTGCCAGCAGCTTAGGTGGATATGACACAGAGTACTTC
CASSLGGYDTEYF
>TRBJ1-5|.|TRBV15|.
TGTGCCACCAGCAGAGGCAGGGCAGGCAATCAGCCCCAGCATTTT
CATSRGRAGNQPQHF
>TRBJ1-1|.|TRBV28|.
TGTGCCAGCAGTTTCCAACGGGGGCCCACAATTCGGACTGAAGCTTTCTTT
CASSFQRGPTIRTEAFF
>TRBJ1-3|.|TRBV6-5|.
TGTGCCAGCAGTTACCTTACACCGATCTCTGGAAACACCATATATTTT
CASSYLTPISGNTIYF
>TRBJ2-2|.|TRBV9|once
TGTGCCAGCAGCGTAGGAGGAACCACCGGGGAGCTGTTTTTT
CASSVGGTTGELFF
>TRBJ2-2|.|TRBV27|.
TGTGCCAGCAGTTTACGCCAGCGGAACACCGGGGAGCTGTTTTTT
CASSLRQRNTGELFF
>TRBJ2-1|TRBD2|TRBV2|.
TGTGCCAGCACTTTCCGGGGGGAAAGATACAATGAGCAGTTCTTC
CASTFRGERYNEQFF
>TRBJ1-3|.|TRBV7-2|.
TGTGCCAGCAGCCCAGACAGAAATCGTGGAAACACCATATATTTT
CASSPDRNRGNTIYF
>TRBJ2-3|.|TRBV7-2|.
TGTGCCAGCAGCTCCATGGGGGTGAGCACAGATACGCAGTATTTT
CASSSMGVSTDTQYF
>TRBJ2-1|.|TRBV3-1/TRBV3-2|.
TGTGCCAGCAGTAAGGGCCGAAACAATGAGCAGTTCTTC
CASSKGRNNEQFF
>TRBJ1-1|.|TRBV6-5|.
TGTGCCAGCAGTTACTGGGGAGGGGACACTGAAGCTTTCTTT
CASSYWGGDTEAFF
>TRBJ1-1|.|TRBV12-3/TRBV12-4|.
TGTGCCAGCAGTTACAGCGCTGAAGCTTTCTTT
CASSYSAEAFF
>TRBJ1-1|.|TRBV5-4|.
TGTGCCAGCAGCCGTATGAACACTGAAGCTTTCTTT
CASSRMNTEAFF
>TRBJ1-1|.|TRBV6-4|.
TGTGCCAGCAGCTCCATCCGGGGTACTGTAGCTTTCTTT
CASSSIRGTVAFF
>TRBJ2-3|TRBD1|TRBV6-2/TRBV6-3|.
TGTGCCAGCAGCTCGGGACAGGGGATCACAGATACGCAGTATTTT
CASSSGQGITDTQYF
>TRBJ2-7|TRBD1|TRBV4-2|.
TGTGCCAGCAGCCAGGGAACAGGGGACTCCTACGAGCAGTACTTC
CASSQGTGDSYEQYF
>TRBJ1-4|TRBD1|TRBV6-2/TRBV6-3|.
TGTGCCAGCAGTCACCAGACAGGGTCGAATGAAAAACTGTTTTTT
CASSHQTGSNEKLFF
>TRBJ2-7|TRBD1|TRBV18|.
TGTGCCAGCTCACCTCGGGGGACAGGCACCTACGAGCAGTACTTC
CASSPRGTGTYEQYF
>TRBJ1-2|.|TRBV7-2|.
TGTGCCAGCAGCTTAGTAGCCGGGACACGGGCCTACACCTTC
CASSLVAGTRAYTF
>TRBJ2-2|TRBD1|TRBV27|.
TGTGCCACCAGGGGGCTAGCCGGCACCGGGGAGCTGTTTTTT
CATRGLAGTGELFF
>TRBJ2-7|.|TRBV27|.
TGTGCCAGCAGGAGAACCCCCCCTGATCCCCAAAGCTCCTACGAGCAGTACTTC
CASRRTPPDPQSSYEQYF
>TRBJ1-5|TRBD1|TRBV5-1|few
TGCGCCAGCAGCCTCCAGGGGGGAAGCAATCAGCCCCAGCATTTT
CASSLQGGSNQPQHF
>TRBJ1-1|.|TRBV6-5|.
TGTGCCAGCGAGCCTGGGGAGAACACTGAAGCTTTCTTT
CASEPGENTEAFF
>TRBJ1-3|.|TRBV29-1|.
TGCAGCGTTGACAGGCGAACAGTTGCGGGAAACACCATATATTTT
CSVDRRTVAGNTIYF
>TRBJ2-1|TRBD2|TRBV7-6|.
TGTGCCAGCAGCGAAACCACCTTCGGACTAGCGGGAAAATACAATGAGCAGTTCTTC
CASSETTFGLAGKYNEQFF
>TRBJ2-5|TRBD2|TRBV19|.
TGTGCCAGTAGCCTACACCCCGGCAGCGGGAGGGCCGGGGAGACCCAGTACTTC
CASSLHPGSGRAGETQYF
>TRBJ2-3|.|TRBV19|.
TGTGCCAGTACCCAGGGCAGTAAATCCCTCACAGATACGCAGTATTTT
CASTQGSKSLTDTQYF
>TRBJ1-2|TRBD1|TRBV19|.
TGTGCCAGTAGTACCCAGACAGGGGGAAACTATGGCTACACCTTC
CASSTQTGGNYGYTF
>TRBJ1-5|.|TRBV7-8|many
TGTGCCAGCAGCTTGCGGGTCAGCGATAGCAATCAGCCCCAGCATTTT
CASSLRVSDSNQPQHF
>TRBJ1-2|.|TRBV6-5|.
TGTGCCAGCAGTTACGGGGAGAACTATGGCTACACCTTC
CASSYGENYGYTF
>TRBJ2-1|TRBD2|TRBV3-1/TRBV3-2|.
TGTGCCAGCAGCCAAGATATCGGGACTAGGGGCAATGAGCAGTTCTTC
CASSQDIGTRGNEQFF
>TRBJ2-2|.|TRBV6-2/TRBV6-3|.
TGTGCCAGCAGTTACTCTACATGGGCCGGGGAGCTGTTTTTT
CASSYSTWAGELFF
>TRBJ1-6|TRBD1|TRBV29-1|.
TGCAGCGTTGAGGCCTTAACTCAGGGGGAGGGTGATTCACCCCTCCACTTT
CSVEALTQGEGDSPLHF
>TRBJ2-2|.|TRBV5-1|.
TGCGCCAGCAGCTTGGGACCAAACACCGGGGAGCTGTTTTTT
CASSLGPNTGELFF
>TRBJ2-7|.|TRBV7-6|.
TGTGCCAGCAGCTTAGTTTCCAGATCCTACGAGCAGTACTTC
CASSLVSRSYEQYF
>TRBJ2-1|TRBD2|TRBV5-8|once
TGTGCCAGCAGCTCCGGGATCGGGAGCGGGGCCTACAATGAGCAGTTCTTC
CASSSGIGSGAYNEQFF
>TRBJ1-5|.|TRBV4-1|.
TGCGCCAGCAGTAGTGGGTTCAATCAGCCCCAGCATTTT
CASSSGFNQPQHF
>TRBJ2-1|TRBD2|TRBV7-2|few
TGTGCCAGCAGCTTAGCGGTACTAGCGGGGTCTGAGCAGTTCTTC
CASSLAVLAGSEQFF
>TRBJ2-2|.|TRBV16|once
TGTGCCAGCAGCAGCCATGGCATCGGGGAGCTGTTTTTT
CASSSHGIGELFF
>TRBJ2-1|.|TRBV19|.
TGTGCCAGTAGTTGGGGCGGGACCTCCTACAATGAGCAGTTCTTC
CASSWGGTSYNEQFF
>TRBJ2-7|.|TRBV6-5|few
TGTGCCAGCCTTCGCAAGGGGTCTTACGAGCAGTACTTC
CASLRKGSYEQYF
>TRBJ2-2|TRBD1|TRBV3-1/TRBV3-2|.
TGTGCCAGCGGCTACAGGGGGCGTACCGGGGAGCTGTTTTTT
CASGYRGRTGELFF
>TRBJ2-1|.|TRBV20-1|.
TGCAGTAAGTCTGAGAAGGGGGAGCAGTTCTTC
CSKSEKGEQFF
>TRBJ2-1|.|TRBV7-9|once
TGTGCCAGCAGCTTAGAAGGTAGATCCTACAATGAGCAGTTCTTC
CASSLEGRSYNEQFF
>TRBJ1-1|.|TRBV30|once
TGTGCCTGGAGCCCCGGACGGCTCGTAACTGAAGCTTTCTTT
CAWSPGRLVTEAFF
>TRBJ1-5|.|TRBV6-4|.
TGTGCCAGCAGAACCGCCCAGCATTTT
CASRTAQHF
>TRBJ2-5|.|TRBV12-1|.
TGTGCCAGCAACCTCGCCGGGACTAGCGGGGAGGACCAAGAGACCCAGTACTTC
CASNLAGTSGEDQETQYF
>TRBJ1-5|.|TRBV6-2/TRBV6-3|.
TGTGCCAGCAGTTACAGCAGCCGCAATCAGCCCCAGCATTTT
CASSYSSRNQPQHF
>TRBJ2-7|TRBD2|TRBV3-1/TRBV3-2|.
TGTGCCAGCAGCCCGGGACTAGCGGAGTACGAGCAGTACTTC
CASSPGLAEYEQYF